This T cell receptor beta chain comes out of a study of post-analysis software for immune sequencing data. Trimming shortened V by 3 bases and J by 1 base, and 12 bases separated the two germline ends. The CDR3 loop spans 15 amino acids. Study-wide results and limits: When patients were compared with controls, 4 or 5 TRBV segments were more frequent, TRBV5-6, TRBV5-1 and TRBV20-1 among them.

About this clonotype: The antigen remains unidentified.

Sequencing libraries made from TCR beta cDNA carried unique molecular identifiers. TCRdb re-derived calls from the PCR reads in MiXCR, one entry per CDR3 protein. The repertoire has about 200,000 distinct CDR3 sequences, roughly 28% of them found once; the top ten carry 3% to 4%. This TCR came from a girl aged 2 to 17 with multiple sclerosis. The source material was blood. The V call is TRBV12-3 or TRBV12-4, the J call TRBJ1-1; D possibly corresponds to TRBD1 (6 bases). The CDR3 sequence: CASSFLRTANTEAFF. The CDR3 DNA sequence: TGTGCCAGCAGTTTCTTGAGGACAGCGAACACTGAAGCTTTCTTT.